The 9 T cell receptor beta chains listed next were all sequenced from one sample in a study of blood T cells in healthy people across ages. The use of a sample-barcoded 5' primer and a J-beta primer mix characterized a second PCR of roughly 6 to 11 cycles. TCRdb reprocessed the 5' RACE reads via MiXCR and lists one record per CDR3 protein. The sample lists 1,100,000 or so distinct CDR3 sequences, 35% to 50% occurring once. Sequences were obtained from blood. These receptors were collected from an older woman in good health.

This clonotype was found once. This chain joins TRBV6-1 and TRBJ1-1; D gene unclear. The length of the CDR3 is 14 residues. Germline V gives CDR1 MNHNS, CDR2 SASEGT. V lost 4 bases and J lost 0, with 9 bases in between. CDR3 sequence reads: CASSGSVMNTEAFF. The CDR3 DNA is TGTGCCAGCAGTGGATCGGTGATGAACACTGAAGCTTTCTTT.

Note on this clonotype: At one end, the junction sequence differs from germline, possibly due to a read error. CDR3 sequence reads: CASSLTGATETQYF. The DNA of the CDR3 is TGTGCCAGCAGCCTAACCGGGGCGACCGAGACCCAGTACTTC. The chain combines TRBV7-3 with TRBJ2-7; D may correspond to TRBD1 or TRBD2 (5 bases each). The J call is in doubt because the DNA end fits TRBJ2-5 better. Germline CDR1 is SGHTA and CDR2 is FQGTGA. There are 14 residues in the CDR3.

This clonotype was seen a few times. This chain uses TRBV7-9 with TRBJ2-3, with TRBD2 as a possible D gene (6 bases). The V and J ends lost 2 bases and 2 bases respectively, with 17 bases between them. The CDR3 totals 17 residues. Germline-derived CDR1 and CDR2 are SEHNR and FQNEAQ (reference sequence). This CDR3 reads CASSLRSVGGNTDTQYF. DNA of the CDR3: TGTGCCAGCAGCTTAAGGTCCGTAGGAGGGAACACAGATACGCAGTATTTT.

The chain joins TRBV7-9 to TRBJ2-1; TRBD2 agrees at 12 bases. V gave up 5 bases and J gave up 4 bases; unmatched junction bases: 9. The CDR3 length is 17 residues. Germline-derived CDR1 and CDR2 are SEHNR and FQNEAQ (reference sequence). The DNA for the CDR3 is TGTGCCAGCAGCCCCTTTTGGACTAGCGGGATATACAATGAGCAGTTCTTC. Translation: CASSPFWTSGIYNEQFF.

This chain joins TRBV5-1 and TRBJ2-1; D not certain. This CDR3 is 11 amino acids long. Trimming took 3 bases from V and 13 from J, leaving 11 bases between them. CDR1 and CDR2 from the germline V gene are SGHRS and YFSETQ. The CDR3 coding sequence is TGCGCCAGCAGCTGGGAAGAGACCCAGTTCTTC. Its translation is CASSWEETQFF.

This clonotype was recorded a few times. The rearrangement links TRBV7-2 to TRBJ2-3, with 9 nucleotides matching TRBD2. The V segment lost 0 bases and the J segment 6 bases; nucleotides outside the gene matches: 7. The CDR3 covers 16 residues. The V gene's germline CDR1 is SGHTA and CDR2 FQGNSA. The CDR3 nucleotides are TGTGCCAGCAGCTTAGCCGAGACTAGCGGTGCCGATACGCAGTATTTT. Translated, it gives CASSLAETSGADTQYF.

The sample holds a few counts of this clonotype. The V and J genes are TRBV6-5 and TRBJ2-7; D remains ambiguous. The length of the CDR3 is 17 residues. CDR1 is MNHEY and CDR2 is SVGAGI in the germline V gene. Trimming stripped 0 bases from V and 2 bases from J, with 17 bases between. The chain's CDR3 is CASSYSPLPGPTYEQYF. DNA of the CDR3: TGTGCCAGCAGTTACTCCCCTCTCCCAGGTCCTACCTACGAGCAGTACTTC.

The CDR3 DNA reads TGTGCCAGCAGCCCCGGGCAGCGGGTTACCTACGAGCAGTACTTC. Protein sequence: CASSPGQRVTYEQYF. This chain uses TRBV21-1 with TRBJ2-7; the D call TRBD2 from the table was never checked on the DNA. TRBV21-1 is a documented pseudogene. The CDR3 contains 15 residues.

This sequence joins TRBV29-1 and TRBJ1-4; 7 nucleotides match TRBD1. J lost 3 bases, V lost 5 bases, and 3 bases had no gene match. Germline V lookup: CDR1 SQVTM, CDR2 ANQGSEA. This CDR3 comprises 13 residues. The CDR3 region is CSVYRGANEKLFF. CDR3 coding DNA: TGCAGCGTTTACAGGGGAGCTAATGAAAAACTGTTTTTT. The variable domain in full, with the rest retrieved from reference TRBV29-1 and TRBJ1-4, is SAVISQKPSRDICQRGTSLTIQCQVDSQVTMMFWYRQQPGQSLTLIATANQGSEATYESGFVIDKFPISRPNLTFSTLTVSNMSPEDSSIYLCSVYRGANEKLFFGSGTQLSVL.